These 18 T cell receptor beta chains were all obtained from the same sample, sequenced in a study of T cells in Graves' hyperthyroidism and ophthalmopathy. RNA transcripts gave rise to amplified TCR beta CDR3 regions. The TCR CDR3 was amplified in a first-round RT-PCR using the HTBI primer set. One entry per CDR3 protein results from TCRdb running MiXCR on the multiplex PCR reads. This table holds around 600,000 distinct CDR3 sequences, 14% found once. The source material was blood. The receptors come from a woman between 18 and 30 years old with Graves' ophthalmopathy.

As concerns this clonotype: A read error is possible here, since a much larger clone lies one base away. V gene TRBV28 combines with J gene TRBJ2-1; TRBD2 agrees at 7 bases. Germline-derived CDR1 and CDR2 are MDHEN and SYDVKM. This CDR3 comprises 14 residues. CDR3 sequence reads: CASSQSRGYNEQSF. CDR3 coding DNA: TGTGCCAGCAGCCAATCGCGGGGGTACAATGAGCAGTCCTTC.

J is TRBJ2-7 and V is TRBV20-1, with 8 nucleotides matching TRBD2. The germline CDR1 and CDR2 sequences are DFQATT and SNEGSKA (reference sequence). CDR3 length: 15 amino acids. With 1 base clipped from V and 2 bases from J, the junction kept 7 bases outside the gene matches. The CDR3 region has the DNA TGCAGTGCTAGAGTTCCCAGCGGGAGCGCCTACGAGCAGTACTTC. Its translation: CSARVPSGSAYEQYF.

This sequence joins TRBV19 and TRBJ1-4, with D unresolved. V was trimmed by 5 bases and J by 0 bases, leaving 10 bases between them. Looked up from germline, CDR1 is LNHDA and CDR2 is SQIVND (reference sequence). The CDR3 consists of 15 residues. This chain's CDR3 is CASSSNTATNEKLFF. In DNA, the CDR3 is TGTGCCAGTAGTTCCAACACTGCAACTAATGAAAAACTGTTTTTT.

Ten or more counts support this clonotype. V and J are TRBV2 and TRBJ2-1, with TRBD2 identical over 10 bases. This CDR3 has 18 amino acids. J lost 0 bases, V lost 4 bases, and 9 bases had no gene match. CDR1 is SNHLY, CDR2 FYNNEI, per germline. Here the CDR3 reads CASSAYGSSGSSYNEQFF. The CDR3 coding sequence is TGTGCCAGCAGTGCTTACGGATCTAGCGGGAGCTCCTACAATGAGCAGTTCTTC.

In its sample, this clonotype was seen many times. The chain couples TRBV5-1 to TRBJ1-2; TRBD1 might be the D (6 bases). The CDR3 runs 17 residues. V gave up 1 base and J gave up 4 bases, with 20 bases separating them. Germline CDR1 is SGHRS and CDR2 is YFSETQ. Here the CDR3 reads CASSLSRDKNERYGYTF. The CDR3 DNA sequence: TGCGCCAGCAGCTTGTCCCGGGACAAGAACGAGCGCTATGGCTACACCTTC.

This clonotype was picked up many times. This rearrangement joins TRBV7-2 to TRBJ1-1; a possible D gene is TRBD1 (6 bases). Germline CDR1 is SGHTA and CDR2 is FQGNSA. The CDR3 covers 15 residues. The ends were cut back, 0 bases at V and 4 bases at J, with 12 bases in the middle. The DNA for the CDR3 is TGTGCCAGCAGCTTAGCGCAGGGGAGGGCCACTGAAGCTTTCTTT. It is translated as CASSLAQGRATEAFF.

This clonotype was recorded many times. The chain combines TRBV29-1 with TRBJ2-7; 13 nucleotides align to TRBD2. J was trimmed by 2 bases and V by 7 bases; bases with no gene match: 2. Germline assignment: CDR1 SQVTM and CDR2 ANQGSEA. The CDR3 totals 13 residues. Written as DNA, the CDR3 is TGCAGCGGAGGACTAGCGGGAGCCTACGAGCAGTACTTC. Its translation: CSGGLAGAYEQYF.

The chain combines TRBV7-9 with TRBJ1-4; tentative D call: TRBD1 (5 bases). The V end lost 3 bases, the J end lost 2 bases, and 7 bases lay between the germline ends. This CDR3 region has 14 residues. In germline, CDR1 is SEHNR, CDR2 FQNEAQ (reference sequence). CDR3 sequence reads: CASSFDSTNEKLFF. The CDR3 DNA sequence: TGTGCCAGCAGCTTTGACAGCACTAATGAAAAACTGTTTTTT.

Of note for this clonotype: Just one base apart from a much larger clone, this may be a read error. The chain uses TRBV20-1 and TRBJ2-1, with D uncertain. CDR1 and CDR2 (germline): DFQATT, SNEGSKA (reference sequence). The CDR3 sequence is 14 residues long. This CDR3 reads CSARGASSYNDQFF. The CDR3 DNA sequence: TGCAGTGCTAGAGGGGCGAGCTCCTACAATGATCAGTTCTTC.

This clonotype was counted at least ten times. CDR3 loop: CASNGNTEAFF. DNA for the CDR3: TGTGCCAGCAACGGAAACACTGAAGCTTTCTTT. The chain carries TRBV11-2 and TRBJ1-1; the D is unclear. Trimming stripped 7 bases from V and 2 bases from J, with 5 bases between. The CDR3 has 11 residues. Germline loops: CDR1 SGHAT, CDR2 FQNNGV.

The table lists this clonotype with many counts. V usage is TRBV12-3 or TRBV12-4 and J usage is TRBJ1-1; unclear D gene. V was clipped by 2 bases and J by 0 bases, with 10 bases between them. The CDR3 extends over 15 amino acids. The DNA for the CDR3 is TGTGCCAGCAGTTTACCCCGGACCATGAACACTGAAGCTTTCTTT. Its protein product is CASSLPRTMNTEAFF.

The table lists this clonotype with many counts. CDR3 residues: CSATHSGADTQYF. CDR3 coding DNA: TGCAGTGCTACCCACTCTGGGGCAGATACGCAGTATTTT. The chain joins TRBV20-1 to TRBJ2-3; D not resolved. The germline V and J ends were trimmed by 4 bases and 4 bases, with 12 bases remaining between them. The CDR3 loop spans 13 amino acids. Germline V gene data show CDR1 as DFQATT and CDR2 as SNEGSKA (reference sequence).

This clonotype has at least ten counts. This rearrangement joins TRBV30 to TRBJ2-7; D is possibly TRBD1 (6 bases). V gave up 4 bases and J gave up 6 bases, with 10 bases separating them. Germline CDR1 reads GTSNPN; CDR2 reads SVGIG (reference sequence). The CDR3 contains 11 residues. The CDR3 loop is CAWTQGIEQYF. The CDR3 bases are TGTGCCTGGACCCAGGGGATCGAGCAGTACTTC.

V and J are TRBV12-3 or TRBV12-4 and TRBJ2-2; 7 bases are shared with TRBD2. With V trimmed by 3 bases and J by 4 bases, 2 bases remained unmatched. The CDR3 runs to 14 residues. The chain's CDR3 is CASSFAGATGELFF. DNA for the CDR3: TGTGCCAGCAGTTTCGCGGGAGCCACCGGGGAGCTGTTTTTT.

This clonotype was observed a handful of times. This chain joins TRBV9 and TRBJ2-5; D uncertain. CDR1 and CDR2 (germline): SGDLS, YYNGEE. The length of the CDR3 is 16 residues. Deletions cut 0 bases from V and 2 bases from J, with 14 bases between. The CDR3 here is CASSVAQGDGQETQYF. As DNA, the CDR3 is TGTGCCAGCAGCGTAGCTCAAGGAGACGGACAAGAGACCCAGTACTTC.

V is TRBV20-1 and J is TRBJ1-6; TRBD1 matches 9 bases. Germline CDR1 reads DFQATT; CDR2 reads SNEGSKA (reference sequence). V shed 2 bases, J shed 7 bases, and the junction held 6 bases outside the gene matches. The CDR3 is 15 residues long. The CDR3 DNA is TGCAGTGCTAGATTCCGGGACAGGGTGAATTCACCCCTCCACTTT. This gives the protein CSARFRDRVNSPLHF.

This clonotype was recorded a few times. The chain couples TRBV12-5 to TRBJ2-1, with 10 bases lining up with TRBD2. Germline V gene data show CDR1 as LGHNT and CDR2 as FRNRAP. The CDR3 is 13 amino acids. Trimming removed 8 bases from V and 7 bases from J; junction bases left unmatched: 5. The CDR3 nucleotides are TGTGCTAGTAGCGGGAGGGCCAATAATGAGCAGTTCTTC. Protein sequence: CASSGRANNEQFF.

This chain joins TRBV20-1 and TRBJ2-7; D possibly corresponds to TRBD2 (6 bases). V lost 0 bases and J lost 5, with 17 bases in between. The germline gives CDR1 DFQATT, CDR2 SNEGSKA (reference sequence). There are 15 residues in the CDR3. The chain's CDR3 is CSAREYGGRFHEQYF. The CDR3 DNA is TGCAGTGCTAGAGAGTACGGGGGTCGCTTCCACGAGCAGTACTTC.